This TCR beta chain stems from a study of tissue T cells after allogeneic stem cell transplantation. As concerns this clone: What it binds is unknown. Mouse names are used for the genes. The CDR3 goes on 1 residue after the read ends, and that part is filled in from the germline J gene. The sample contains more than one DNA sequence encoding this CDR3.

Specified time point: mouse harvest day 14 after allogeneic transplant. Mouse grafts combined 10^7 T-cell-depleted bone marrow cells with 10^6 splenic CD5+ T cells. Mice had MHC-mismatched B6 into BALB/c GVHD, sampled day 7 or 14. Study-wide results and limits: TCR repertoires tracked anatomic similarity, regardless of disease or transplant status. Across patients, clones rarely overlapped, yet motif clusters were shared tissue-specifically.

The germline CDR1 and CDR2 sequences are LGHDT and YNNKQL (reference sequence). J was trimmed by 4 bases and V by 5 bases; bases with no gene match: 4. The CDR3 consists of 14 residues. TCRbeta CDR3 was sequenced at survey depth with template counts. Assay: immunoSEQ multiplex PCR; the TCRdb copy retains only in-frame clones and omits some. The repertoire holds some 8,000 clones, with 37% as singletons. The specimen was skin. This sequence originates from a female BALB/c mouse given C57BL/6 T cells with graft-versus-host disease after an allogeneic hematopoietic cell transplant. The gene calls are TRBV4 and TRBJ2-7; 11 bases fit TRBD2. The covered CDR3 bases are TGTGCCAGCAGCCCCGGGACTGGGGGTTATGAACAGTAC. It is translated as CASSPGTGGYEQY. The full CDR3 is CASSPGTGGYEQYF.